This T cell receptor (beta chain) appears in the sequencing data of a study of T cells in Graves' hyperthyroidism and ophthalmopathy. Amplified TCR beta CDR3 regions derived from RNA transcripts. Initially, a first-round RT-PCR of the TCR CDR3 employed the HTBI primer set. TCRdb independently ran MiXCR on the multiplex PCR reads; one entry per CDR3 protein. The sample lists about 400,000 distinct CDR3 sequences, roughly 15% occurring once. With 5 bases clipped from V and 7 bases from J, the junction kept 9 bases outside the gene matches. The CDR3 is 15 amino acids. For the diagnoses, clinical symptoms, serum thyroxine and TRAb, thyroid ultrasound and orbital computed tomography were used. In its sample, this clonotype was seen many times.

The chain uses TRBV12-3 or TRBV12-4 and TRBJ1-2; 11 bases are a match to TRBD1. The material sequenced was blood. This TCR was recovered from a woman between 25 and 40 years old with Graves' ophthalmopathy. Written as DNA, the CDR3 is TGTGCCAGCAGTCCGGAGGACAGGGGGCTTGTTGGCTACACCTTC. This codes for CASSPEDRGLVGYTF.